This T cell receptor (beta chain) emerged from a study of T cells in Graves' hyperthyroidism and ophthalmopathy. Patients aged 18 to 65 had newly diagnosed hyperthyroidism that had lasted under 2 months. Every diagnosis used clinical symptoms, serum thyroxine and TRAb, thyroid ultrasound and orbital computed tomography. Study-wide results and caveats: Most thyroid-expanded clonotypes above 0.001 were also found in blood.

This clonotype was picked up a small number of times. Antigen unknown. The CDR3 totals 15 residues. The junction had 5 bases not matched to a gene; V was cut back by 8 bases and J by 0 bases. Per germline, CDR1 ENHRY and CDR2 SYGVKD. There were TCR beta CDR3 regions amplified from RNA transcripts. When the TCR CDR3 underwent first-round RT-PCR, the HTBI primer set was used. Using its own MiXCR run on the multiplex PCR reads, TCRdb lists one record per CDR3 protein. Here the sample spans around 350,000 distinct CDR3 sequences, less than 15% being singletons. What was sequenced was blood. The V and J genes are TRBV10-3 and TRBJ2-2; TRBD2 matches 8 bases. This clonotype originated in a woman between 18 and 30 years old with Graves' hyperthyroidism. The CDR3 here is CAIPRTSTNTGELFF. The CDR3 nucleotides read TGTGCCATCCCTCGGACTAGCACGAACACCGGGGAGCTGTTTTTT.